Each of the 6 T cell receptor beta chains below was sequenced from the same sample in a study of T cell changes during pregnancy in multiple sclerosis. Here immunoSEQ multiplex PCR was the method, and the copy in TCRdb shows in-frame clones only, minus some. The sample includes about 51,000 clones, 90% to 95% of them seen just once. The material sequenced was CD4+ T cells from peripheral blood mononuclear cells, taken in the second trimester of pregnancy. The source is a female donor with multiple sclerosis, enrolled in a pregnancy study.

This clone was counted a single time. DNA of the CDR3: TGTGCCAGCAGCAAAGGACAGGAGCTACGAGCGTTGTACTTC. This sequence encodes CASSKGQELRALYF. This chain links TRBV21-1 with TRBJ2-7; TRBD1, the table's D call, was not compared with the DNA. TRBV21-1 is marked as a pseudogene. The CDR3 runs 14 residues.

The rearrangement uses TRBV18 and TRBJ2-1, with unresolved D. CDR1 and CDR2 from the germline V gene are KGHSH and LQKENI. CDR3 size: 15 residues. The V and J ends lost 3 bases and 0 bases respectively, with 9 bases between them. The DNA for the CDR3 is TGTGCCAGCTCACCCTCGGGTAGCTCCTACAATGAGCAGTTCTTC. Translation gives CASSPSGSSYNEQFF.

The chain links TRBV5-6 to TRBJ1-2; D is unclear. The CDR3 spans 12 residues. Germline V gene data show CDR1 as SGHDT and CDR2 as YYEEEE. The V end lost 2 bases, the J end lost 5 bases, and 7 bases lay between the germline ends. In DNA form, the CDR3 reads TGTGCCAGCAGCTTTAGTAGATATGGCTACACCTTC. It encodes CASSFSRYGYTF.

For this clone: The sample holds other DNA sequences that translate to the same CDR3. The chain recombines TRBV9 with TRBJ2-5, with 14 nucleotides matching TRBD2. This CDR3 is built from 16 residues. Per germline, CDR1 SGDLS and CDR2 YYNGEE. After removal of 3 bases from V and 1 base from J, the junction contained 2 bases not matched to a gene. CDR3 amino acids: CASSAGTSGGQETQYF. The CDR3 nucleotides read TGTGCCAGCAGCGCCGGGACTAGCGGGGGCCAAGAGACCCAGTACTTC.

V gene TRBV7-2 combines with J gene TRBJ2-7, with 10 bases aligning to TRBD2. Trimming took 2 bases from V and 4 from J; bases not matched to a gene: 8. Germline CDR1 SGHTA, CDR2 FQGNSA. The CDR3 has 16 amino acids. CDR3 bases: TGTGCCAGCAGCTTATTTACTAGCGGGGTAGGGTACGAGCAGTACTTC. Its translation: CASSLFTSGVGYEQYF. The entire variable domain, with the rest obtained from reference TRBV7-2 and TRBJ2-7, is as follows: GAGVSQSPSNKVTEKGKDVELRCDPISGHTALYWYRQSLGQGLEFLIYFQGNSAPDKSGLPSDRFSAERTGGSVSTLTIQRTQQEDSAVYLCASSLFTSGVGYEQYFGPGTRLTVT.

This chain uses TRBV6-5 with TRBJ2-7; 7 nucleotides agree with TRBD2. The V gene end was trimmed by 6 bases and the J gene end by 5 bases; junction bases not matched to a gene: 10. Germline V gene lookup returns CDR1 MNHEY and CDR2 SVGAGI. This CDR3 region has 14 residues. In nucleotides, the CDR3 is TGTGCCAGCAGCCTGCGATGGGGAGGGGACGAGCAGTACTTC. Protein sequence: CASSLRWGGDEQYF.